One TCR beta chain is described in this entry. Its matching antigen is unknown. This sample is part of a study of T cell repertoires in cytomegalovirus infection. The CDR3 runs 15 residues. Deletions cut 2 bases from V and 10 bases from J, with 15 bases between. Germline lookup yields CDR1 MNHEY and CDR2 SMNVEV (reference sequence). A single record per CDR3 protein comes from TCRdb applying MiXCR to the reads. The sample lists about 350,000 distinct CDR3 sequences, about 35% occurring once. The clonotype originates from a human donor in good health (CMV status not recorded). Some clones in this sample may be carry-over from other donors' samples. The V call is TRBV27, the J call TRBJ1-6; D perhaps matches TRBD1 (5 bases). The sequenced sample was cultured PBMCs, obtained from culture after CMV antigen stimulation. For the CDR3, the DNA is TGTGCCAGCAGTTTAAATCAGCAGGGAGGATCACCCCTCCACTTT. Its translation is CASSLNQQGGSPLHF.